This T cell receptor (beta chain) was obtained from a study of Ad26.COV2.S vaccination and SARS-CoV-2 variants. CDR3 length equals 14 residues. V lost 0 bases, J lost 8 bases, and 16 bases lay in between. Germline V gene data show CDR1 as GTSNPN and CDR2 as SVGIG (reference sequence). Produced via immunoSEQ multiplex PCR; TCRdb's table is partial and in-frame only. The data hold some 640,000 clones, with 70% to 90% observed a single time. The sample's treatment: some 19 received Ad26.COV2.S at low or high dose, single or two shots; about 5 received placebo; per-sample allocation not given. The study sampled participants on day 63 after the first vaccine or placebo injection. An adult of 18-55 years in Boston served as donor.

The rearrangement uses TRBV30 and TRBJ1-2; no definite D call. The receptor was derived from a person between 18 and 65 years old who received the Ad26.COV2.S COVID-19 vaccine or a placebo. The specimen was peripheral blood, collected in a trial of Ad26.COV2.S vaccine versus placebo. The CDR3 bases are TGTGCCTGGAGTGTAACCCTACAGAGGACGGGCTACACCTTC. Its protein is CAWSVTLQRTGYTF.